This TCR beta chain was obtained from a study of sequential checkpoint blockade in melanoma. Study details: After both sequences, patients received maintenance nivolumab.

Assay: immunoSEQ multiplex PCR; the TCRdb copy retains only in-frame clones and omits some. The sample has fewer than 40,000 clones, around nine tenths seen once. Indicated treatment: randomized to nivolumab then ipilimumab (arm A) or the reverse (arm B). Sorted cells were live CD3+CD8+, lacking CD19 and CD56, from PBMCs. The CDR3 loop spans 13 amino acids. Between the trimmed V and J ends, which lost 6 bases and 11 bases, there was a span of 19 bases. Per the germline V gene, CDR1 is MDHEN and CDR2 is SYDVKM. The sequencing used CD8+ T cells sorted from blood (inferred from file names), collected from a patient given nivolumab and ipilimumab in sequence. The TCR was taken from a human donor with melanoma. The chain joins TRBV28 to TRBJ2-5, with a tentative D call TRBD2 (6 bases). CDR3 residues: CASSLRTLREQYF. The DNA for the CDR3 is TGTGCCAGCAGCTTACGGACCCTTCGGGAGCAGTACTTC.